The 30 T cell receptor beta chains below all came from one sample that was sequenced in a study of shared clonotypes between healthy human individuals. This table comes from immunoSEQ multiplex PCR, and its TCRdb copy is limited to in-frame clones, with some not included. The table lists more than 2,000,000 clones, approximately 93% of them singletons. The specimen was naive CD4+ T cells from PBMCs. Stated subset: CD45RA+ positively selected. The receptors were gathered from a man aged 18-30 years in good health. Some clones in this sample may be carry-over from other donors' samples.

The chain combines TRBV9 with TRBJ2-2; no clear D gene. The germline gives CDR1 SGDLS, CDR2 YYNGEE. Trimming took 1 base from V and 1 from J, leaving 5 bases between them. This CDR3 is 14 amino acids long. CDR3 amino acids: CASSVKVNTGELFF. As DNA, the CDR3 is TGTGCCAGCAGCGTAAAGGTGAACACCGGGGAGCTGTTTTTT.

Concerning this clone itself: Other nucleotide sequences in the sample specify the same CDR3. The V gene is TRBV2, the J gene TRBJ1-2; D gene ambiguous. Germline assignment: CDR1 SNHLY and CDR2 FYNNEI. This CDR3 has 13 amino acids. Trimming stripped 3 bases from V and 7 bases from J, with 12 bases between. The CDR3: CASSDRGVGGYTF. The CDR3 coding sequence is TGTGCCAGCAGTGACCGAGGTGTGGGTGGCTACACCTTC.

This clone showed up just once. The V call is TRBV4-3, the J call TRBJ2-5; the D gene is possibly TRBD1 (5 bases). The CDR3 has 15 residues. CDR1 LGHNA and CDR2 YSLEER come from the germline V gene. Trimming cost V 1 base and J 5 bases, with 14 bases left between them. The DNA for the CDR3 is TGCGCCAGCAGCCAAGCCCAGGGAATAGGGGAGACCCAGTACTTC. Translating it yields CASSQAQGIGETQYF.

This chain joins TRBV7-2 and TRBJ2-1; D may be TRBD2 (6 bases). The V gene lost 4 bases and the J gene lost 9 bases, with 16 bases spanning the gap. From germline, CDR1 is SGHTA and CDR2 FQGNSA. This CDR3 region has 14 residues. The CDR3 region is CASSSTPGLGEQFF. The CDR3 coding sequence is TGTGCCAGCAGCTCGACACCGGGACTCGGTGAGCAGTTCTTC.

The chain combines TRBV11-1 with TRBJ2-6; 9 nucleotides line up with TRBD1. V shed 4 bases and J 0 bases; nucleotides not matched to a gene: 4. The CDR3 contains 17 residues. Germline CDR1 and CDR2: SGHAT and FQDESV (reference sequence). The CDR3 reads CASSWGQGNSGANVLTF. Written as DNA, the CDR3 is TGTGCCAGCAGCTGGGGACAGGGCAACTCTGGGGCCAACGTCCTGACTTTC.

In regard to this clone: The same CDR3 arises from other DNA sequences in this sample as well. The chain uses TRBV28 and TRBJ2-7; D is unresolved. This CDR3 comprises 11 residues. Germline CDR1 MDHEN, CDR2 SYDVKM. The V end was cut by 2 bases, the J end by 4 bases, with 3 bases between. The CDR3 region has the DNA TGTGCCAGCAGTTTACGTTACGAGCAGTACTTC. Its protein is CASSLRYEQYF. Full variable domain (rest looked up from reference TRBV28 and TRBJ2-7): DVKVTQSSRYLVKRTGEKVFLECVQDMDHENMFWYRQDPGLGLRLIYFSYDVKMKEKGDIPEGYSVSREKKERFSLILESASTNQTSMYLCASSLRYEQYFGPGTRLTVT.

CDR3 nucleotide sequence: TGTGCCAGCAGTTTATTTCGGGGGCGCGGACAGGAGAGCAACGAGCAGTACTTC. Its protein product is CASSLFRGRGQESNEQYF. V is TRBV28 and J is TRBJ2-7, with D perhaps TRBD1 (7 bases). Trimming cost V 1 base and J 5 bases, with 24 bases left between them. CDR3 size: 18 residues. Germline CDR1 and CDR2: MDHEN and SYDVKM.

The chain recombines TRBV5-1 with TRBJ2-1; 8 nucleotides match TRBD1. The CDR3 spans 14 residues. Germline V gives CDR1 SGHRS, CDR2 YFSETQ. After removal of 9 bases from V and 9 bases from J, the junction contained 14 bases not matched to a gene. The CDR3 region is CATKPGTGAGEQFF. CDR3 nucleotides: TGCGCCACCAAGCCCGGGACAGGCGCTGGTGAGCAGTTCTTC.

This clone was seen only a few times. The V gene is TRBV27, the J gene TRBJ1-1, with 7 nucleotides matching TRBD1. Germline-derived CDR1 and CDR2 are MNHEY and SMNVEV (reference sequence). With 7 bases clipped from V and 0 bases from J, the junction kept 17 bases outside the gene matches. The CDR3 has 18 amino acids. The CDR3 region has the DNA TGTGCCAGCACATCGTTGGGACAGATTTTCGACATGAACACTGAAGCTTTCTTT. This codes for CASTSLGQIFDMNTEAFF.

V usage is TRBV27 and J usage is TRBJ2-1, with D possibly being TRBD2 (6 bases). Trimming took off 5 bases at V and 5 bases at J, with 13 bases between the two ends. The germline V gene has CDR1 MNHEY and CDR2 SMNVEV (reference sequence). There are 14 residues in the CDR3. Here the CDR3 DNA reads TGTGCCAGCAGTCGGAGGGACGTCGACAATGAGCAGTTCTTC. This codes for CASSRRDVDNEQFF.

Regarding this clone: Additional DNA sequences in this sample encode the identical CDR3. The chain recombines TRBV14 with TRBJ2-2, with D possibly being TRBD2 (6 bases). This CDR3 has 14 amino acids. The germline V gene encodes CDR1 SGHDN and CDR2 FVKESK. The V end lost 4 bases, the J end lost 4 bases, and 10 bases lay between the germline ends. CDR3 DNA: TGTGCCAGCAGCCCCCTCGGGGGCACCGGGGAGCTGTTTTTT. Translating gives CASSPLGGTGELFF.

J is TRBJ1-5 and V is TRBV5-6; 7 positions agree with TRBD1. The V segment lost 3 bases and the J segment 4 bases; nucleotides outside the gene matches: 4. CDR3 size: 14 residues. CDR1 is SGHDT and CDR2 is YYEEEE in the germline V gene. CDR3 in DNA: TGTGCCAGCAGCTGGGGACAGATGAATCAGCCCCAGCATTTT. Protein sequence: CASSWGQMNQPQHF.

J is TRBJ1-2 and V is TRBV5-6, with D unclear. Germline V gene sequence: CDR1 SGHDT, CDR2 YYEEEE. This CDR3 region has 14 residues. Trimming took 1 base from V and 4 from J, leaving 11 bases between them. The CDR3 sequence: CASSLMGVTYGYTF. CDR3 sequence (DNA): TGTGCCAGCAGCTTGATGGGTGTTACCTATGGCTACACCTTC.

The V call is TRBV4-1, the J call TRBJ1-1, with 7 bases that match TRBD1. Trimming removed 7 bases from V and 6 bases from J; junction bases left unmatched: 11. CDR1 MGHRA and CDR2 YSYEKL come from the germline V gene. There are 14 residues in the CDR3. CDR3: CASTRQGSVPEAFF. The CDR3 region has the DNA TGCGCCAGCACAAGACAGGGTTCAGTGCCTGAAGCTTTCTTT.

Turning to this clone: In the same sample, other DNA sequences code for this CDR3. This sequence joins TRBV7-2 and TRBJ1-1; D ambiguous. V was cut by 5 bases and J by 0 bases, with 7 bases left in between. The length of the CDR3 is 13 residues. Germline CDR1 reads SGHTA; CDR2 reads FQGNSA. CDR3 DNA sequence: TGTGCCAGCAGCCTCCAGCTGAACACTGAAGCTTTCTTT. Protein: CASSLQLNTEAFF.

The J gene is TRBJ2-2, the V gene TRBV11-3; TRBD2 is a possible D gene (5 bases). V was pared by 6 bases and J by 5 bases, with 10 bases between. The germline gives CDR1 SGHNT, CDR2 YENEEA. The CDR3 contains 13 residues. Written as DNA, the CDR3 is TGTGCCAGCAGTCGTACGGGGACCGGGGAGCTGTTTTTT. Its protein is CASSRTGTGELFF.

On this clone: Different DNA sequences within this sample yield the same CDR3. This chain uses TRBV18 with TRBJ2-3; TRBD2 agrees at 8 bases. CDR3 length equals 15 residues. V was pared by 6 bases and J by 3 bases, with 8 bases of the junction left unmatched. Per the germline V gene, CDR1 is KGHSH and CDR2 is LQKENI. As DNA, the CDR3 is TGTGCCAGCTCCCCCGGGGGGGGCCGGACAGATACGCAGTATTTT. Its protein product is CASSPGGGRTDTQYF.

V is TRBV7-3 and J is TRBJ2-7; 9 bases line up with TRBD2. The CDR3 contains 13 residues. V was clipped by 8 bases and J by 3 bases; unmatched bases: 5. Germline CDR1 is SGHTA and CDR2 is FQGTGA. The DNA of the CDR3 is TGTGCCAGCGCCGCACTAGCGGGCTACGAGCAGTACTTC. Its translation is CASAALAGYEQYF.

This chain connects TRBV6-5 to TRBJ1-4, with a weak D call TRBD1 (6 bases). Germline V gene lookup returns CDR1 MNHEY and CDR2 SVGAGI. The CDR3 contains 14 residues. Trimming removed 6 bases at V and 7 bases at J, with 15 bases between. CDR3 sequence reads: CASSLQGRGEKLFF. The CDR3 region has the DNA TGTGCCAGCAGCTTACAGGGACGGGGTGAAAAACTGTTTTTT.

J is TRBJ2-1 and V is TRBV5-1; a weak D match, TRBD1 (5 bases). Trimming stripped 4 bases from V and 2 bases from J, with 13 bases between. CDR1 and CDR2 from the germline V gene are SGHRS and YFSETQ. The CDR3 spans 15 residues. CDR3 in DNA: TGCGCCAGCAGCCAGGACACAAACCCCTACAATGAGCAGTTCTTC. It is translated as CASSQDTNPYNEQFF.

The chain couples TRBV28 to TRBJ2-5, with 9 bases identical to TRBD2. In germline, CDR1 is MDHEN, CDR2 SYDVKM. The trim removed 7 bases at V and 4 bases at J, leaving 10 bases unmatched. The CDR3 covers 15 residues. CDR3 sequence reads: CASTKAGGRRETQYF. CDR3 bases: TGTGCCAGCACCAAGGCGGGGGGGCGCCGAGAGACCCAGTACTTC. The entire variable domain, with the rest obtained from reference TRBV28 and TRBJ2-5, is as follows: DVKVTQSSRYLVKRTGEKVFLECVQDMDHENMFWYRQDPGLGLRLIYFSYDVKMKEKGDIPEGYSVSREKKERFSLILESASTNQTSMYLCASTKAGGRRETQYFGPGTRLLVL.

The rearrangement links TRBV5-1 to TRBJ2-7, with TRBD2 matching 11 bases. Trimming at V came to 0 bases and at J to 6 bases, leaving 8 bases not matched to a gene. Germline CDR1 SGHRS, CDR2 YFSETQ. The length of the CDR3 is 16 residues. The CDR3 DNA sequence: TGCGCCAGCAGCTTGGCTCTAGCGGGAGGAACGACCGAGCAGTACTTC. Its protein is CASSLALAGGTTEQYF. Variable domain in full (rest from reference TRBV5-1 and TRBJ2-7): KAGVTQTPRYLIKTRGQQVTLSCSPISGHRSVSWYQQTPGQGLQFLFEYFSETQRNKGNFPGRFSGRQFSNSRSEMNVSTLELGDSALYLCASSLALAGGTTEQYFGPGTRLTVT.

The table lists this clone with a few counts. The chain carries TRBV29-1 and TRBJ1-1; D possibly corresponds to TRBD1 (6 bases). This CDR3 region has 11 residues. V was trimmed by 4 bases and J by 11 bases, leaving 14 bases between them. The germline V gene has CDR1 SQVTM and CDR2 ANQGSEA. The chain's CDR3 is CSVATGWMAFF. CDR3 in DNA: TGCAGCGTTGCAACAGGGTGGATGGCTTTCTTT.

This chain's CDR3 is CASSVAGGSYYEQYF. The CDR3 region has the DNA TGTGCCAGCAGCGTAGCGGGAGGGAGTTACTACGAGCAGTACTTC. J is TRBJ2-7 and V is TRBV6-4, with 11 nucleotides matching TRBD2. CDR3 length equals 15 residues. Germline V lookup: CDR1 MRHNA, CDR2 SNTAGT. The trim removed 6 bases at V and 3 bases at J, leaving 7 bases unmatched.

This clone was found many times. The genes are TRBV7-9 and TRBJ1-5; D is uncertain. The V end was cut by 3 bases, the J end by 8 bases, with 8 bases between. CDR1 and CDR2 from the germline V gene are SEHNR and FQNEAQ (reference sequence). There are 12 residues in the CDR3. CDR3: CASSLDQKPQHF. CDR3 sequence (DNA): TGTGCCAGCAGCTTGGATCAAAAGCCCCAGCATTTT.

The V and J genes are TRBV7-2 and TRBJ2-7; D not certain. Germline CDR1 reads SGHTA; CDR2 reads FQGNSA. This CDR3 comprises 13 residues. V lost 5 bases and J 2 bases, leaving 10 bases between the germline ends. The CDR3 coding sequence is TGTGCCAGCAGCCGACGGAACCCCTACGAGCAGTACTTC. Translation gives CASSRRNPYEQYF.

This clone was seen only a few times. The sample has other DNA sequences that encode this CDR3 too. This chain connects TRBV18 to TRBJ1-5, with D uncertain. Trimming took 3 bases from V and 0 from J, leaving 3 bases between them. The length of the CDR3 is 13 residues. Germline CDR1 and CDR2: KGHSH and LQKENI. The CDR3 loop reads CASSPGSNQPQHF. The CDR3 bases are TGTGCCAGCTCACCGGGTAGCAATCAGCCCCAGCATTTT. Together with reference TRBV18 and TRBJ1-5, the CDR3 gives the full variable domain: NAGVMQNPRHLVRRRGQEARLRCSPMKGHSHVYWYRQLPEEGLKFMVYLQKENIIDESGMPKERFSAEFPKEGPSILRIQQVVRGDSAAYFCASSPGSNQPQHFGDGTRLSIL.

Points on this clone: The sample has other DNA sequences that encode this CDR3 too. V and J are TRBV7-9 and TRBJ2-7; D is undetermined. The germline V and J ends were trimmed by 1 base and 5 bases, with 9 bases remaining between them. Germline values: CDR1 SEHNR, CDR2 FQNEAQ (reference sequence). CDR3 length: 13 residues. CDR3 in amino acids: CASSLGGGDEQYF. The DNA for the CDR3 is TGTGCCAGCAGCTTAGGGGGTGGGGACGAGCAGTACTTC.

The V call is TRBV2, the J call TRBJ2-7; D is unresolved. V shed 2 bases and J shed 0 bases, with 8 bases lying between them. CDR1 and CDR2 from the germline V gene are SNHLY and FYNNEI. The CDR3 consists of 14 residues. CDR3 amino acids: CASSESVNSYEQYF. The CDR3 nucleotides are TGTGCCAGCAGTGAATCCGTGAACTCCTACGAGCAGTACTTC.

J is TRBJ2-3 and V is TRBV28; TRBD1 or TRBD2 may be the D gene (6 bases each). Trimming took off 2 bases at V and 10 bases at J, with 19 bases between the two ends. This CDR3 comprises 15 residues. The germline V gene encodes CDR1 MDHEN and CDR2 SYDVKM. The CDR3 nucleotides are TGTGCCAGCAGTTTAGCCGGGACCAGTAGGGGGGCGCAGTATTTT. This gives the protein CASSLAGTSRGAQYF.